The present TCR beta chain was sequenced within a study of blood T cell repertoires in COVID-19. The CDR3 runs 16 residues. The ends lost 7 bases at V and 0 bases at J; junction bases unmatched: 10. Germline CDR1 reads SNHLY; CDR2 reads FYNNEI. How the authors handled the data: Quantification of nucleated cells was approximated via reference gene primer amplification. Libraries were prepared by immunoSEQ multiplex PCR; TCRdb keeps only in-frame clonotypes and omits some of them. V and J calls and clone size are those listed in that table; D and trimming were worked out from the DNA. The sample has 360,000 or so clones, around nine tenths seen once. Clinical histories supplied by participants themselves formed the basis of cohort assignment. Exposed participants encountered a COVID-19 case during the 2 weeks preceding study entry.

V gene TRBV2 combines with J gene TRBJ2-7; 9 bases match TRBD2. Input material: PBMCs or T cells enriched from blood (not recorded which). The sequence was collected from a young woman who had been exposed to COVID-19. Here the CDR3 reads CASMSFAGGDSYEQYF. The CDR3 DNA is TGTGCCAGCATGAGTTTTGCGGGAGGGGACTCCTACGAGCAGTACTTC.